Each of the 25 T cell receptor beta chains below was sequenced from the same sample in a study of T cell clonality in common variable immunodeficiency. Repertoires were generated with immunoSEQ multiplex PCR, while TCRdb's copy carries only in-frame clones and drops some. The repertoire consists of over 50,000 clones, none detected only once. The sample taken for sequencing was peripheral blood mononuclear cells. These receptors all come from a person aged 18 to 70 in good health.

This clone was observed at least ten times. The CDR3 end lies 3 residues beyond the end of the read and is filled in from the germline J gene. The V gene is TRBV20-1, the J gene TRBJ2-3; 16 positions agree with TRBD2. Germline V lookup: CDR1 DFQATT, CDR2 SNEGSKA (reference sequence). The CDR3 has 17 amino acids. J was trimmed by 5 bases and V by 1 base; bases with no gene match: 6. The sequenced CDR3 bases are TGCAGTGCTAGAGTGGGACTAGCGGGAGGGCCAAGAGATACG. Residues: CSARVGLAGGPRDT. The full CDR3 is CSARVGLAGGPRDTQYF.

This clone was counted ten times or more. Read sequence stops 3 residues before the CDR3 end, and the germline J gene provides the missing end. The chain carries TRBV13 and TRBJ2-7; 12 bases agree with TRBD2. Germline V gene lookup returns CDR1 PRHDT and CDR2 FYEKMQ (reference sequence). Losses at the gene ends were 7 bases for V and 6 bases for J; bases not matched to a gene: 7. This CDR3 has 14 amino acids. CDR3 protein: CASKRLAGVSEQYF. The CDR3 bases that were read are TGTGCCAGCAAGAGACTAGCGGGAGTAAGCGAG.

This clone was recorded at least ten times. CDR3 DNA (partial): TGTGCCAGCGCCCCAGGAAGCGGGAGAGGTGAGACC. Protein product: CASAPGSGRGET. The full-length CDR3 reads as CASAPGSGRGETQYF. The J gene is TRBJ2-5, the V gene TRBV19; 8 nucleotides agree with TRBD2. The read stops 3 residues short of the end of the CDR3; the missing end is completed from the germline J gene. CDR1 is LNHDA, CDR2 SQIVND, per germline (reference sequence). The CDR3 length is 15 residues. V was pared by 9 bases and J by 5 bases, with 14 bases of the junction left unmatched. Complete variable domain (other parts from reference TRBV19 and TRBJ2-5): DGGITQSPKYLFRKEGQNVTLSCEQNLNHDAMYWYRQDPGQGLRLIYYSQIVNDFQKGDIAEGYSVSREKKESFPLTVTSAQKNPTAFYLCASAPGSGRGETQYFGPGTRLLVL.

This clone has at least ten counts. The read gets to within 3 residues of the CDR3 end, and the germline J gene fills in the rest. The V call is TRBV5-1, the J call TRBJ2-3; 13 bases map to TRBD2. Germline V CDR1 and CDR2: SGHRS, YFSETQ. This CDR3 spans 16 amino acids. J was trimmed by 6 bases and V by 2 bases; bases with no gene match: 6. CDR3 DNA (partial): TGCGCCAGCAGCTTACTAGCGGGAGGGCCAGGTGATACG. It codes for CASSLLAGGPGDT. The CDR3 in full is CASSLLAGGPGDTQYF.

This clone was seen more than once but under ten times. The read terminates 3 residues before the CDR3 end, so the remaining end is supplied by the germline J gene. The V and J genes are TRBV7-8 and TRBJ1-2; 8 bases agree with TRBD1. Germline assignment: CDR1 SGHVS and CDR2 FQNEAQ. This CDR3 is 15 amino acids long. V lost 6 bases and J lost 2; bases outside the gene matches: 8. The CDR3: CASRGQTGANYGYTF. The CDR3 bases that were read are TGTGCCAGCAGAGGACAGACAGGGGCGAACTATGGC.

In this sample, this clone turned up many times. The CDR3 is cut off 3 residues early in the read; its end comes from the germline J gene. The V call is TRBV23-1, the J call TRBJ2-1; maybe TRBD1 (6 bases). TRBV23-1 is designated an ORF whose function remains uncertain. The CDR3 has 18 amino acids. V gave up 0 bases and J gave up 4 bases, with 19 bases separating them. The covered CDR3 bases are TGCGCCAGCAGTCAATCGTTTGACTCTAGGGGGAAATACAATGAG. It codes for CASSQSFDSRGKYNE. The entire CDR3 sequence reads CASSQSFDSRGKYNEQFF.

This clone was detected ten times or more. The CDR3 extends 3 residues past the end of the read, so its final part is completed from the germline J gene. The chain has TRBV7-9 and TRBJ2-3; no clear D. The CDR3 length is 15 residues. Germline lookup yields CDR1 SEHNR and CDR2 FQNEAQ (reference sequence). V lost 3 bases and J lost 0, with 10 bases in between. The sequenced CDR3 bases are TGTGCCAGCAGCTTTGCAGCGAAAAGCACAGATACG. This encodes CASSFAAKSTDT. The full CDR3 sequence reads CASSFAAKSTDTQYF.

In its sample, this clone was seen many times. The read terminates 3 residues ahead of where the CDR3 ends, so the germline J gene completes it. V is TRBV5-1 and J is TRBJ1-2, with 7 bases aligning to TRBD1. The CDR3 is 15 amino acids. J lost 5 bases, V lost 5 bases, and 12 bases had no gene match. The germline V gene encodes CDR1 SGHRS and CDR2 YFSETQ. CDR3 loop: CASRSGPDRLYGYTF. CDR3 DNA (partial): TGCGCCAGCAGATCGGGACCGGACAGGCTATATGGC.

In its sample, this clone was seen many times. The CDR3 is cut off 3 residues early in the read; its end comes from the germline J gene. The chain joins TRBV5-6 to TRBJ1-5; TRBD1 might be the D (6 bases). Trimming cost V 5 bases and J 2 bases, with 11 bases left between them. Germline V gene lookup returns CDR1 SGHDT and CDR2 YYEEEE. This CDR3 has 14 residues. Partial CDR3 DNA: TGTGCCAGCAGTTTCTACAGGGGCAATCAGCCC. Translating gives CASSFYRGNQP. In full, the CDR3 reads CASSFYRGNQPQHF.

This clone was seen repeatedly, ten times or more. With the read ending 3 residues before the CDR3 end, the germline J gene is used to fill in that end. J is TRBJ2-1 and V is TRBV20-1, with TRBD1 identical over 9 bases. Germline V CDR1 and CDR2: DFQATT, SNEGSKA (reference sequence). The CDR3 spans 17 residues. Trimming took 0 bases from V and 7 from J; bases not matched to a gene: 13. The sequenced part of the CDR3 DNA is TGCAGTGCTAGAGATCTCAAGGGACAGGGAGAATGGAATGAG. Translated: CSARDLKGQGEWNE. The entire CDR3 is CSARDLKGQGEWNEQFF.

Details on this clone: The read ends 3 residues shy of where the CDR3 ends; the end is completed using the germline J gene. The chain employs TRBV19 and TRBJ1-5; 7 bases fit TRBD1. The germline gives CDR1 LNHDA, CDR2 SQIVND (reference sequence). The length of the CDR3 is 15 residues. The sequenced CDR3 bases are TGTGCCAGTAGTACCCCCGGGACAGCGATTCCCCCC. Encoded protein: CASSTPGTAIPP. The whole CDR3 protein reads CASSTPGTAIPPQHF.

This clone showed up just a few times. The read finishes 3 residues shy of the CDR3 end, and the germline J gene is used to complete it. The chain is built from TRBV7-2 and TRBJ2-7, with D unresolved. The V end lost 1 base, the J end lost 6 bases, and 13 bases lay between the germline ends. Germline V gene data show CDR1 as SGHTA and CDR2 as FQGNSA. The CDR3 runs to 14 residues. The CDR3 reads CASSLGRTTSEQYF. The sequenced CDR3 bases are TGTGCCAGCAGCTTAGGTCGTACAACCTCCGAG.

Worth noting for this clone: The missing CDR3 end, 3 residues past where the read stops, is filled in from the germline J gene. The chain employs TRBV19 and TRBJ1-5; D might be TRBD1 (5 bases). The germline V gene has CDR1 LNHDA and CDR2 SQIVND (reference sequence). Between the trimmed V and J ends, which lost 2 bases and 5 bases, there was a span of 7 bases. The CDR3 consists of 13 residues. The part of the CDR3 DNA that was read is TGTGCCAGTAGTATACGGGGGTATCAGCCC. The encoded protein is CASSIRGYQP. In full, the CDR3 is CASSIRGYQPQHF.

This clone was seen only a few times. The read terminates 3 residues before the CDR3 end, so the remaining end is supplied by the germline J gene. The chain joins TRBV19 to TRBJ1-1; 10 positions agree with TRBD1. CDR1 is LNHDA and CDR2 is SQIVND in the germline V gene (reference sequence). The trim removed 4 bases at V and 6 bases at J, leaving 8 bases unmatched. This CDR3 has 15 residues. Here the CDR3 reads CASSTHIGQGAEAFF. The sequenced part of the CDR3 DNA is TGTGCCAGTAGTACCCACATAGGACAGGGGGCTGAA.

At least ten counts were recorded for this clone. One junction end does not reproduce the germline sequence, and a read error may be involved. The read ends 3 residues shy of where the CDR3 ends; the end is completed using the germline J gene. This rearrangement joins TRBV4-2 to TRBJ2-3, with 8 bases matching TRBD2. Germline CDR1 LGHNA, CDR2 YNFKEQ. This CDR3 has 17 amino acids. CDR3 bases read: TGCGCCAGCAGCCAAGATTCCGCGGGAGGCCGCAGAAATACG. Protein: CASSQDSAGGRRNT. The whole CDR3 reads CASSQDSAGGRRNTQYF.

This clone was seen at least ten times. The CDR3 end lies 3 residues beyond the end of the read and is filled in from the germline J gene. The chain is built from TRBV28 and TRBJ2-3, with D possibly matching TRBD1 (5 bases). Germline V lookup: CDR1 MDHEN, CDR2 SYDVKM. Trimming took off 3 bases at V and 1 base at J, with 20 bases between the two ends. There are 18 residues in the CDR3. The CDR3 region is CASSFLGRQIRGTDTQYF. CDR3 DNA (partial): TGTGCCAGCAGTTTTTTGGGCAGACAGATTCGTGGCACAGATACG.

Comment on this clone: Read sequence stops 3 residues before the CDR3 end, and the germline J gene provides the missing end. The chain is built from TRBV20-1 and TRBJ1-2; weak D call: TRBD1 (5 bases). The CDR3 runs to 15 residues. The germline V gene encodes CDR1 DFQATT and CDR2 SNEGSKA (reference sequence). CDR3 bases read: TGCAGTGCTGACTGGGGCGGCAGGAGCACAGATACC. It specifies CSADWGGRSTDT. The full CDR3 protein reads CSADWGGRSTDTYTF.

At least ten counts were recorded for this clone. The CDR3 extends 3 residues past the end of the read, so its final part is completed from the germline J gene. This sequence joins TRBV30 and TRBJ1-1, with D possibly being TRBD1 (6 bases). The CDR3 length is 13 residues. Germline assignment: CDR1 GTSNPN and CDR2 SVGIG (reference sequence). Trimming shortened V by 3 bases and J by 2 bases, and 10 bases separated the two germline ends. The chain's CDR3 is CAWRGTTNTEAFF. CDR3 DNA (partial): TGTGCCTGGAGAGGGACAACCAACACTGAA.

This clone was recorded many times. The read halts 3 residues ahead of the CDR3 end, with the missing end drawn from the germline J gene. V gene TRBV20-1 combines with J gene TRBJ1-2; D is uncertain. Germline V lookup: CDR1 DFQATT, CDR2 SNEGSKA (reference sequence). The CDR3 length is 12 residues. CDR3 amino acids: CSARYLDYGYTF. The CDR3 bases that were read are TGCAGCGCCCGGTATTTGGACTATGGC.

Remarks on this clone: This may be a read error: a much more frequent sequence differs by one nucleotide. The read ends 3 residues shy of where the CDR3 ends; the end is completed using the germline J gene. This rearrangement joins TRBV7-9 to TRBJ1-1; no clear D. V dropped 1 base and J dropped 2 bases, with 5 bases sitting between them. The CDR3 is 13 amino acids. Germline loops: CDR1 SEHNR, CDR2 FQNEAQ (reference sequence). The part of the CDR3 DNA that was read is TGTGCCAGCAGCTTAGACAGTAACACTGAA. Its protein is CASSLDSNTE. The full CDR3 sequence reads CASSLDSNTEAFF.

This clone appeared many times. The read halts 3 residues ahead of the CDR3 end, with the missing end drawn from the germline J gene. J is TRBJ2-3 and V is TRBV20-1; 10 bases fit TRBD1. The CDR3 covers 15 residues. Unmatched junction bases numbered 11, after V lost 5 bases and J lost 6 bases. CDR1 and CDR2 (germline): DFQATT, SNEGSKA (reference sequence). CDR3 in amino acids: CSAENRDRGPDTQYF. The part of the CDR3 DNA that was read is TGCAGTGCTGAGAACCGGGACAGGGGACCCGATACG.

This clone has a count of ten or more. CDR3 in amino acids: CASSFGGGEQYF. The CDR3 DNA, read in part, is TGTGCCAGCAGCTTCGGCGGGGGCGAG. V gene TRBV13 combines with J gene TRBJ2-7, with 7 nucleotides matching TRBD2. The read ends 3 residues before the CDR3 terminus; that terminus is restored from the germline J gene. From germline, CDR1 is PRHDT and CDR2 FYEKMQ (reference sequence). Unmatched junction bases numbered 2, after V lost 3 bases and J lost 6 bases. The CDR3 is 12 amino acids.

As regards this clone: The read halts 3 residues ahead of the CDR3 end, with the missing end drawn from the germline J gene. The chain links TRBV10-2 to TRBJ2-1; 12 nucleotides line up with TRBD2. CDR3 length: 15 residues. Germline CDR1 and CDR2: WSHSY and SAAADI. V shed 8 bases, J shed 8 bases, and the junction held 10 bases outside the gene matches. CDR3 DNA, as far as it was read: TGCGCCAGCCCTCCCACTAGCGGGAGGTACGATGAG. Translation gives CASPPTSGRYDE. The whole CDR3 protein reads CASPPTSGRYDEQFF.

This clone was seen more than once but under ten times. The observed sequence ends 3 residues before the CDR3 terminus, with the missing tail filled in from the germline J gene. V gene TRBV7-6 combines with J gene TRBJ1-1; a weak D match, TRBD1 (6 bases). Germline V gives CDR1 SGHVS, CDR2 FNYEAQ. This CDR3 has 13 residues. Trimming shortened V by 5 bases and J by 1 base, and 8 bases separated the two germline ends. This chain's CDR3 is CASSRQENTEAFF. The part of the CDR3 DNA that was read is TGTGCCAGCAGCAGACAGGAGAACACTGAA.

This clone was recorded many times. The observed sequence ends 3 residues before the CDR3 terminus, with the missing tail filled in from the germline J gene. The rearrangement uses TRBV20-1 and TRBJ2-3; 14 bases agree with TRBD2. The CDR3 runs to 16 residues. CDR1 is DFQATT, CDR2 SNEGSKA, per germline (reference sequence). Losses at the gene ends were 5 bases for V and 0 bases for J; bases not matched to a gene: 4. CDR3 DNA (partial): TGCAGTGCTGATGGGACTAGCGGGGGAAGCACAGATACG. It is translated as CSADGTSGGSTDT. The CDR3 reads in full as CSADGTSGGSTDTQYF.